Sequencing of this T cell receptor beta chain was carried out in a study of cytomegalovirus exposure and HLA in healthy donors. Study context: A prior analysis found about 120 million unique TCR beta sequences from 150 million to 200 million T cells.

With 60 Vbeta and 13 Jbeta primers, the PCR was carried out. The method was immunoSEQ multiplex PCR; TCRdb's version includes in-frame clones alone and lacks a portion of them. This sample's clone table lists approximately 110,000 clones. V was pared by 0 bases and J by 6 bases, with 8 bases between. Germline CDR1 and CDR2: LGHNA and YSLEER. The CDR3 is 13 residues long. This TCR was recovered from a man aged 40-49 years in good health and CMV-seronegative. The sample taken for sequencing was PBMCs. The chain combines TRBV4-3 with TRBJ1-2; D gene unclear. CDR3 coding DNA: TGCGCCAGCAGCCAAGATCTTAGTGATGGCTACACCTTC. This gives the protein CASSQDLSDGYTF.